This T cell receptor (beta chain) was captured in a study of chemoradiotherapy in HPV16-positive cancers. Background on the study: Candidate HPV-specific clones and shared TCR motifs came from a couple of HPV16-positive patients.

Measured with immunoSEQ multiplex PCR; TCRdb has only the in-frame clones, and not every one. The sample records approximately 7,000 clones, 65% to 80% being singletons. The germline V and J ends were trimmed by 1 base and 2 bases, with 12 bases remaining between them. The length of the CDR3 is 16 residues. Looked up from germline, CDR1 is MNHNS and CDR2 is SASEGT. On this clone: As yet, its antigen is unknown.

The study's findings and limits: Non-HPV-specific T cells did not expand in tumors during treatment, whereas candidate HPV-specific clones and E7-related motifs did.

This TCR was recovered from a human donor with HPV-associated anogenital cancer. The rearrangement uses TRBV6-1 and TRBJ2-1; D call uncertain. The material was tumor tissue, obtained from a patient who underwent chemoradiotherapy. CDR3 coding DNA: TGTGCCAGCAGTGAAGACTCTCTAAGCCCCTACAATGAGCAGTTCTTC. Translated: CASSEDSLSPYNEQFF.